This entry describes one T cell receptor beta chain. Measured with immunoSEQ multiplex PCR; TCRdb has only the in-frame clones, and not every one. The table lists about 150,000 clones, 60% to 85% of them singletons. This record comes from a study of blood T cell repertoires in COVID-19. Trimming stripped 10 bases from V and 4 bases from J, with 10 bases between. The CDR3 totals 12 residues. The chain joins TRBV12-3 or TRBV12-4 to TRBJ2-2; D not resolved. Sequencing was performed on peripheral blood. The origin of this receptor is a man aged 45 to 65 with acute or convalescent COVID-19. The CDR3 loop reads CANPTFTGELFF. CDR3 in DNA: TGTGCCAACCCCACATTCACCGGGGAGCTGTTTTTT.